This TCR beta chain was observed in a study of blood T cell repertoires in COVID-19. The overall study: Donors in the United States, Italy and Spain gave samples during acute or convalescent COVID-19. T cells, B-cell-depleted T cells, or PBMCs provided the cDNA or gDNA that served as material.

In the source study's methods: Estimation of nucleated cell counts was performed using reference gene primer amplification. Some clones are missing from TCRdb's copy, which holds only in-frame ones; the method was immunoSEQ multiplex PCR. V and J calls and clone size are as listed in that table; D and trimming were resolved from the DNA. The profile shows about 280,000 clones, approximately 86% of them singletons. CDR3 length: 15 amino acids. The germline gives CDR1 LNHDA, CDR2 SQIVND (reference sequence). V lost 10 bases and J lost 0, with 19 bases in between. The specimen was peripheral blood. This TCR came from a woman in her 30s who had recovered from COVID-19. The V gene is TRBV19, the J gene TRBJ2-7, with D perhaps matching TRBD1 (5 bases). CDR3 nucleotides: TGTGCCACCAGGGTGTACAGAGGAGACTCCTACGAGCAGTACTTC. It encodes CATRVYRGDSYEQYF.